The T cell receptor beta chain described here comes from a study of blood T cell repertoires in COVID-19. Turning to the study itself: The study drew acute and convalescent COVID-19 samples from the United States, Italy and Spain. Nucleic acid was either cDNA or gDNA, and it came from T cells, B-cell-depleted T cells, or PBMCs.

Germline loops: CDR1 MNHEY, CDR2 SVGAGI. The CDR3 extends over 15 amino acids. With V trimmed by 4 bases and J by 5 bases, 6 bases remained unmatched. Assay: immunoSEQ multiplex PCR; the TCRdb copy retains only in-frame clones and omits some. The sample has 250,000 to 350,000 clones, 80% to 90% seen once. This chain joins TRBV6-5 and TRBJ2-3; TRBD1 matches 10 bases. Sequences were obtained from peripheral blood. This TCR derives from a man aged 25-45 years with acute or convalescent COVID-19. The CDR3 reads CASSSRDRGLDTQYF. CDR3 DNA: TGTGCCAGCAGTTCCCGGGACAGGGGTTTAGATACGCAGTATTTT.